Listed here are 5 T cell receptor beta chains from one sample, sequenced in a study of PD-L1 blockade in urothelial cancer. Regarding time point: peripheral blood 6 weeks after treatment start. Assay used: immunoSEQ multiplex PCR; TCRdb lists only in-frame clones, some missing. Seen here are 83,000 or so clones, over 65% observed once, and the top ten hold under 10%. The starting material was PBMCs, obtained around atezolizumab (anti-PD-L1) treatment. All receptors derive from a man between 65 and 79 years old with urothelial cancer.

V gene TRBV9 combines with J gene TRBJ2-1, with TRBD1 matching 9 bases. The ends lost 4 bases at V and 8 bases at J; junction bases unmatched: 10. Germline loops: CDR1 SGDLS, CDR2 YYNGEE. The CDR3 contains 15 residues. This CDR3 reads CASSLGGTGWHEQFF. DNA of the CDR3: TGTGCCAGCAGCCTGGGGGGGACAGGGTGGCATGAGCAGTTCTTC.

This clone was counted a few times. The chain joins TRBV5-1 to TRBJ2-1, with 7 positions matching TRBD2. The CDR3 is 15 amino acids. Germline-derived CDR1 and CDR2 are SGHRS and YFSETQ. V lost 0 bases, J lost 4 bases, and 4 bases stayed unmatched. CDR3 nucleotides: TGCGCCAGCAGCTTGGAGTCTAGCGGTTACAATGAGCAGTTCTTC. This codes for CASSLESSGYNEQFF.

This chain joins TRBV19 and TRBJ2-1; TRBD2 aligns across 11 bases. Germline loops: CDR1 LNHDA, CDR2 SQIVND (reference sequence). The ends lost 6 bases at V and 4 bases at J; junction bases unmatched: 8. The CDR3 totals 16 residues. The CDR3 region is CASRPPGTSGYNEQFF. CDR3 nucleotide sequence: TGTGCCAGTAGACCGCCCGGGACTAGCGGATACAATGAGCAGTTCTTC. Combining the CDR3 with reference TRBV19 and TRBJ2-1 gives the whole variable domain DGGITQSPKYLFRKEGQNVTLSCEQNLNHDAMYWYRQDPGQGLRLIYYSQIVNDFQKGDIAEGYSVSREKKESFPLTVTSAQKNPTAFYLCASRPPGTSGYNEQFFGPGTRLTVL.

The rearrangement joins TRBV12-5 to TRBJ2-7, with a possible D match to TRBD1 (6 bases). Germline V gives CDR1 LGHNT, CDR2 FRNRAP. V was pared by 3 bases and J by 0 bases, with 12 bases between. The CDR3 loop spans 15 amino acids. The chain's CDR3 is CASGFQPGASYEQYF. The CDR3 DNA is TGTGCTAGTGGTTTTCAGCCAGGGGCCTCCTACGAGCAGTACTTC.

The chain links TRBV5-4 to TRBJ2-1; the D gene is possibly TRBD2 (6 bases). The CDR3 covers 12 residues. Looked up from germline, CDR1 is SGHNT and CDR2 is YYREEE (reference sequence). The V gene lost 4 bases and the J gene lost 9 bases, with 11 bases spanning the gap. The CDR3 sequence: CASSPGEVEQFF. The CDR3 DNA sequence: TGTGCCAGCAGCCCGGGAGAGGTTGAGCAGTTCTTC. Complete variable domain (other parts from reference TRBV5-4 and TRBJ2-1): ETGVTQSPTHLIKTRGQQVTLRCSSQSGHNTVSWYQQALGQGPQFIFQYYREEENGRGNFPPRFSGLQFPNYSSELNVNALELDDSALYLCASSPGEVEQFFGPGTRLTVL.